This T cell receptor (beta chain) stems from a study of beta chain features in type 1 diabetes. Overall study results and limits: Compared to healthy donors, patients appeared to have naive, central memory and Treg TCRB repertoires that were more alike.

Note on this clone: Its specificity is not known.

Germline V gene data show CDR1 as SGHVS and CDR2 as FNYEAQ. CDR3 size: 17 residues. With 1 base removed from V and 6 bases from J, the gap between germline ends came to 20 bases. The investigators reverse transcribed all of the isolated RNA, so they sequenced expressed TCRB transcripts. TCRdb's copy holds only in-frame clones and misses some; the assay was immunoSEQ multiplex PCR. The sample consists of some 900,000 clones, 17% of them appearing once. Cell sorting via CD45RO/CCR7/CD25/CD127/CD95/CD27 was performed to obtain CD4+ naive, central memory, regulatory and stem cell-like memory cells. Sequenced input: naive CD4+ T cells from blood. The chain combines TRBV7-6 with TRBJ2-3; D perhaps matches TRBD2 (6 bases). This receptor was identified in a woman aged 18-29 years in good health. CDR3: CASSLVVGGRDFDTQYF. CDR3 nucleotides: TGTGCCAGCAGCTTAGTAGTAGGAGGGAGAGACTTCGATACGCAGTATTTT. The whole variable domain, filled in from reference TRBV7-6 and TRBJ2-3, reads GAGVSQSPRYKVTKRGQDVALRCDPISGHVSLYWYRQALGQGPEFLTYFNYEAQQDKSGLPNDRFSAERPEGSISTLTIQRTEQRDSAMYRCASSLVVGGRDFDTQYFGPGTRLTVL.